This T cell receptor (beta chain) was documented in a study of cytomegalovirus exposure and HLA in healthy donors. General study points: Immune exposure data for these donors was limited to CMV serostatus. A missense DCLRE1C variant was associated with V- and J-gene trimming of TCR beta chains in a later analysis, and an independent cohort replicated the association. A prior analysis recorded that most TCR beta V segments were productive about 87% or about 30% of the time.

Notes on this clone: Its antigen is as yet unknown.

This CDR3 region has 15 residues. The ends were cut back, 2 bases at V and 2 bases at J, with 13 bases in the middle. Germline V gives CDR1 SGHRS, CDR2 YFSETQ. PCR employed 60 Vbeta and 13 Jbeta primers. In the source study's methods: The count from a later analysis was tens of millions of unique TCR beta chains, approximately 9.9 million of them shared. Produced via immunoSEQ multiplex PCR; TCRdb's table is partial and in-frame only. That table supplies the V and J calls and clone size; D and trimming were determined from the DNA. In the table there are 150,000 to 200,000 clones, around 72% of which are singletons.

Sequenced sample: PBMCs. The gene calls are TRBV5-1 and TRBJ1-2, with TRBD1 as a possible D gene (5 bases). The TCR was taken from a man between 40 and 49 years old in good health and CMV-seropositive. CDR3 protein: CASSFGHGGNYGYTF. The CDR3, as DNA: TGCGCCAGCAGCTTTGGTCACGGGGGGAACTATGGCTACACCTTC.